Presented here are 25 T cell receptor beta chains from one specimen sequenced in a study of T cell clonality in common variable immunodeficiency. Profiled with immunoSEQ multiplex PCR; TCRdb holds only in-frame clones, not every one. The sample contains about 28,000 clones, none occurring once; more than 10% lies in the top ten. Source material: peripheral blood mononuclear cells. These receptor sequences come from a person aged 18 to 75 in good health.

In this sample, this clone turned up many times. The sequenced fragment ends 3 residues before the CDR3 boundary, so the rest is inferred from the germline J gene. V is TRBV5-1 and J is TRBJ2-5, with a possible D match to TRBD2 (6 bases). This CDR3 has 15 amino acids. V was trimmed by 4 bases and J by 5 bases, leaving 18 bases between them. In germline, CDR1 is SGHRS, CDR2 YFSETQ. The CDR3 bases that were read are TGCGCCAGCAGCCCGGAGGGGACTGTAGGGGAGACC. Translation: CASSPEGTVGET. In full, the CDR3 is CASSPEGTVGETQYF. The full variable domain, rest sourced from reference TRBV5-1 and TRBJ2-5, is KAGVTQTPRYLIKTRGQQVTLSCSPISGHRSVSWYQQTPGQGLQFLFEYFSETQRNKGNFPGRFSGRQFSNSRSEMNVSTLELGDSALYLCASSPEGTVGETQYFGPGTRLLVL.

At least ten counts were recorded for this clone. The CDR3 end falls 3 residues outside the read, so it is completed with the germline J gene. The J gene is TRBJ2-7, the V gene TRBV7-2; possibly TRBD1 for D (6 bases). Germline V CDR1 and CDR2: SGHTA, FQGNSA. The V end lost 6 bases, the J end lost 0 bases, and 15 bases lay between the germline ends. The CDR3 is 15 amino acids. The CDR3 DNA, read in part, is TGTGCCAGCAGGGCCGGACAGACGAGCTCCTACGAG. It codes for CASRAGQTSSYE. The CDR3 as a whole reads CASRAGQTSSYEQYF.

This clone was observed at least ten times. The read ends 3 residues early relative to the CDR3; the germline J gene fills the gap. This rearrangement joins TRBV29-1 to TRBJ2-2, with 8 bases identical to TRBD2. With V trimmed by 4 bases and J by 4 bases, 14 bases remained unmatched. CDR3 size: 17 residues. Germline V gives CDR1 SQVTM, CDR2 ANQGSEA. CDR3 DNA (partial): TGCAGCGTTGCTGGACTAGCAGGGTCTATTAGCACCGGGGAG. Amino acids: CSVAGLAGSISTGE. The CDR3 in its entirety is CSVAGLAGSISTGELFF.

This clone occurred a few times. A single base separates this from a much larger clone, so it may be a read error. The read comes to an end 3 residues before the CDR3 does, leaving the germline J gene to fill in the end. The rearrangement uses TRBV5-1 and TRBJ2-5, with D perhaps matching TRBD1 (5 bases). In germline, CDR1 is SGHRS, CDR2 YFSETQ. This CDR3 region has 15 residues. The CDR3 is CASSFAGMGTDTQYF. The sequenced CDR3 bases are TGCGCCAGCAGCTTCGCAGGGATGGGCACAGATACC.

This clone was seen at least ten times. The read finishes 3 residues shy of the CDR3 end, and the germline J gene is used to complete it. The rearrangement joins TRBV7-3 to TRBJ1-6, with D possibly being TRBD1 (5 bases). Trimming removed 4 bases from V and 7 bases from J, with 11 bases in between. Germline V CDR1 and CDR2: SGHTA, FQGTGA. The CDR3 extends over 14 amino acids. The sequenced part of the CDR3 DNA is TGTGCCAGCAGCTGGGGGGGGGTAAATTCACCC. The encoded protein is CASSWGGVNSP. The entire CDR3 protein reads CASSWGGVNSPLHF.

Worth noting for this clone: Sequencing ends 3 residues short of the CDR3 end; the germline J gene provides the rest. This chain joins TRBV7-9 and TRBJ1-2; tentative D call: TRBD1 (6 bases). CDR1 and CDR2 from the germline V gene are SEHNR and FQNEAQ (reference sequence). This CDR3 region has 15 residues. The sequenced part of the CDR3 DNA is TGTGCCAGCAGCTTAACCAGGGGACCGGCACAGGGC. Protein product: CASSLTRGPAQG. The CDR3 in full is CASSLTRGPAQGYTF.

As regards this clone: The CDR3 goes on 3 residues after the read ends, and that part is filled in from the germline J gene. The chain has TRBV19 and TRBJ2-7; 7 positions match TRBD1. The V gene end was trimmed by 9 bases and the J gene end by 1 base; junction bases not matched to a gene: 6. The V gene's germline CDR1 is LNHDA and CDR2 SQIVND (reference sequence). The CDR3 is made up of 13 amino acids. CDR3 DNA (partial): TGTGCCAGCGCGGACAGGACTTCCTACGAG. Amino acid sequence: CASADRTSYE. The full CDR3 sequence reads CASADRTSYEQYF. Based on the CDR3 plus reference TRBV19 and TRBJ2-7, the full variable domain is DGGITQSPKYLFRKEGQNVTLSCEQNLNHDAMYWYRQDPGQGLRLIYYSQIVNDFQKGDIAEGYSVSREKKESFPLTVTSAQKNPTAFYLCASADRTSYEQYFGPGTRLTVT.

Only a few counts were recorded for this clone. The sequence runs out 3 residues before the end of the CDR3; the remainder is reconstructed from the germline J gene. This chain uses TRBV23-1 with TRBJ1-5, with a weak D call TRBD1 (5 bases). TRBV23-1 is filed as an ORF, its function uncertain. V was pared by 8 bases and J by 3 bases, with 17 bases between. The CDR3 consists of 15 residues. The covered CDR3 bases are TGCGCCAGCCCCTACCCCGACAGAGACAATCAGCCC. Translation gives CASPYPDRDNQP. The entire CDR3 sequence reads CASPYPDRDNQPQHF.

With respect to this clone: The read terminates 3 residues before the CDR3 end, so the remaining end is supplied by the germline J gene. The rearrangement uses TRBV20-1 and TRBJ2-7; D may be TRBD1 (6 bases). V dropped 5 bases and J dropped 0 bases, with 8 bases sitting between them. The CDR3 consists of 12 residues. CDR1 and CDR2 from the germline V gene are DFQATT and SNEGSKA (reference sequence). The CDR3 is CSAGDTSYEQYF. The covered CDR3 bases are TGCAGTGCTGGGGACACCTCCTACGAG.

This clone was counted ten times or more. Coverage ceases 3 residues before the CDR3 finishes, and the germline J gene fills in the end. The chain carries TRBV7-2 and TRBJ2-7; 8 nucleotides align to TRBD2. CDR3 length equals 16 residues. Germline V gene sequence: CDR1 SGHTA, CDR2 FQGNSA. J lost 5 bases, V lost 0 bases, and 9 bases had no gene match. The CDR3 is CASSLALLAGGDEQYF. Incomplete CDR3 DNA: TGTGCCAGCAGCTTAGCTTTGCTGGCGGGGGGCGACGAG.

This clone was seen a handful of times. The read falls 3 residues short of the CDR3 end, and the missing part is taken from the germline J gene. The chain couples TRBV7-9 to TRBJ1-1; D is possibly TRBD1 (5 bases). The V gene lost 6 bases and the J gene lost 7 bases, with 12 bases spanning the gap. CDR3 length: 12 residues. Germline V CDR1 and CDR2: SEHNR, FQNEAQ (reference sequence). CDR3 DNA, as far as it was read: TGTGCCAGCAGATTCCCGAGGGGTGAA. This gives the protein CASRFPRGE. The complete CDR3 reads CASRFPRGEAFF.

This clone was counted a few times. Read sequence stops 3 residues before the CDR3 end, and the germline J gene provides the missing end. This chain links TRBV2 with TRBJ2-1, with 7 nucleotides matching TRBD2. Germline CDR1 reads SNHLY; CDR2 reads FYNNEI. The J segment lost 7 bases and the V segment lost 4 bases, leaving 10 bases of the junction unmatched. This CDR3 is built from 15 residues. The CDR3 loop reads CASSGGRGDLNEQFF. Partial CDR3 DNA: TGTGCCAGCAGTGGTGGACGGGGGGACCTAAATGAG.

This clone was seen many times. The CDR3 is CSASRDTSNYGYTF. The DNA read from the CDR3 is TGCAGTGCTAGCCGGGACACATCTAACTATGGC. The chain has TRBV20-1 and TRBJ1-2; D might be TRBD1 (6 bases). The read halts 3 residues ahead of the CDR3 end, with the missing end drawn from the germline J gene. Trimming shortened V by 3 bases and J by 0 bases, and 11 bases separated the two germline ends. Germline V gives CDR1 DFQATT, CDR2 SNEGSKA (reference sequence). CDR3 length equals 14 residues.

This clone was detected only a few times. The sequence runs out 3 residues before the end of the CDR3; the remainder is reconstructed from the germline J gene. The rearrangement joins TRBV5-1 to TRBJ1-6; TRBD1 matches at 7 bases. Germline CDR1 SGHRS, CDR2 YFSETQ. With V trimmed by 0 bases and J by 0 bases, 3 bases remained unmatched. This CDR3 has 17 amino acids. The DNA read from the CDR3 is TGCGCCAGCAGCTTGGCGACAGGGAGCTCCTATAATTCACCC. Protein product: CASSLATGSSYNSP. The full CDR3 protein is CASSLATGSSYNSPLHF.

This clone was seen repeatedly, ten times or more. The CDR3 end is not reached by the read, which stops 3 residues before it; the germline J gene fills it in. The rearrangement links TRBV19 to TRBJ1-2; 7 bases line up with TRBD1. Trimming at V came to 3 bases and at J to 0 bases, leaving 4 bases not matched to a gene. The CDR3 length is 15 residues. Germline values: CDR1 LNHDA, CDR2 SQIVND (reference sequence). Partial CDR3 DNA: TGTGCCAGTAGTATTGGACAGGCGGCTAACTATGGC. It is translated as CASSIGQAANYG. The CDR3 in its entirety is CASSIGQAANYGYTF.

This clone was counted many times. The CDR3 extends 3 residues past the end of the read, so its final part is completed from the germline J gene. The rearrangement uses TRBV19 and TRBJ2-7, with 11 bases that match TRBD1. J gave up 0 bases and V 5 bases, and 3 bases lay outside the gene matches. CDR1 LNHDA and CDR2 SQIVND come from the germline V gene (reference sequence). The CDR3 covers 15 residues. The CDR3 here is CASSRGTGGSYEQYF. Partial CDR3 DNA: TGTGCCAGTAGTCGAGGGACAGGGGGCTCCTACGAG.

This clone was detected many times. The DNA ends 3 residues before the CDR3 does, and the rest of the CDR3 is filled in from the germline J gene. The chain carries TRBV5-1 and TRBJ1-4, with a possible D match to TRBD1 (6 bases). Germline CDR1 reads SGHRS; CDR2 reads YFSETQ. This CDR3 has 15 amino acids. Trimming took 7 bases from V and 0 from J, leaving 13 bases between them. The DNA read from the CDR3 is TGCGCCAGCCGACGACAGGCGGCAACTAATGAAAAA. This encodes CASRRQAATNEK. The full CDR3 protein reads CASRRQAATNEKLFF.

This clone has a handful of counts. The read falls 3 residues short of the CDR3 end, and the missing part is taken from the germline J gene. V gene TRBV11-2 combines with J gene TRBJ1-1; TRBD1 matches 9 bases. Per germline, CDR1 SGHAT and CDR2 FQNNGV. This CDR3 is built from 14 residues. The part of the CDR3 DNA that was read is TGTGCCAGCAGCTTGGGACAGGGAGTCTTGGGA. Translation: CASSLGQGVLG. The entire CDR3 sequence reads CASSLGQGVLGAFF.

This clone has a count of ten or more. The read finishes 3 residues shy of the CDR3 end, and the germline J gene is used to complete it. The chain joins TRBV29-1 to TRBJ2-7, with D possibly being TRBD2 (5 bases). The germline gives CDR1 SQVTM, CDR2 ANQGSEA. The CDR3 runs to 13 residues. Between the trimmed V and J ends, which lost 6 bases and 3 bases, there was a span of 15 bases. The CDR3 here is CSVHSQEDYEQYF. CDR3 bases read: TGCAGCGTCCACAGCCAGGAGGACTACGAG.

This clone was seen repeatedly, ten times or more. The read is 3 residues too short to cover the CDR3 end, so that end is filled in from the germline J gene. This rearrangement joins TRBV13 to TRBJ2-2, with 8 bases aligning to TRBD2. There are 17 residues in the CDR3. V dropped 5 bases and J dropped 3; count of bases not matched to a gene: 11. In germline, CDR1 is PRHDT, CDR2 FYEKMQ (reference sequence). CDR3 DNA, as far as it was read: TGTGCCAGCAGCCCTCAAGGGGCGGGGGGCTACACCGGGGAG. Translation gives CASSPQGAGGYTGE. The entire CDR3 is CASSPQGAGGYTGELFF.

This clone was seen repeatedly, ten times or more. Read coverage stops 3 residues before the CDR3 terminus; the germline J gene supplies the remainder. The chain recombines TRBV4-1 with TRBJ1-3; TRBD1 agrees at 7 bases. Germline V CDR1 and CDR2: MGHRA, YSYEKL. This CDR3 is built from 14 residues. The J segment lost 2 bases and the V segment lost 3 bases, leaving 1 base of the junction unmatched. CDR3 in amino acids: CASSQDRTGNTIYF. The sequenced CDR3 bases are TGCGCCAGCAGCCAGGACAGGACTGGAAACACC.

This clone was counted a few times. The observed sequence ends 3 residues before the CDR3 terminus, with the missing tail filled in from the germline J gene. V is TRBV5-6 and J is TRBJ1-1; no definite D call. The CDR3 is made up of 13 amino acids. CDR1 and CDR2 (germline): SGHDT, YYEEEE. Trimming stripped 3 bases from V and 1 base from J, with 7 bases between. The CDR3 DNA, read in part, is TGTGCCAGCAGCTCATACAGGAACACTGAA. Translated: CASSSYRNTE. The CDR3 as a whole reads CASSSYRNTEAFF.

This clone was picked up many times. The read halts 3 residues ahead of the CDR3 end, with the missing end drawn from the germline J gene. The rearrangement joins TRBV10-3 to TRBJ2-3; the D gene is possibly TRBD1 (6 bases). V lost 7 bases and J lost 5, with 10 bases in between. This CDR3 region has 12 residues. Germline values: CDR1 ENHRY, CDR2 SYGVKD. The CDR3 spells CAITEGGDTQYF. The sequenced part of the CDR3 DNA is TGTGCCATCACCGAAGGGGGAGATACG.

As for this clone: The junction departs from germline at one end; a sequencing error may be responsible. The part of the CDR3 DNA that was read is TGCGCCAGCAGCGCAACCCTAGAAGATACC. Its translation: CASSATLEDT. Given in full, the CDR3 is CASSATLEDTQYF. This chain joins TRBV5-1 and TRBJ2-5; D is unresolved. The CDR3 end falls 3 residues outside the read, so it is completed with the germline J gene. In germline, CDR1 is SGHRS, CDR2 YFSETQ. This CDR3 is 13 amino acids long.

This clone was seen a few times. One end of the junction does not line up with germline, which may come from a read error. The CDR3 is cut off 3 residues early in the read; its end comes from the germline J gene. V is TRBV5-1 and J is TRBJ1-2; TRBD1 matches at 8 bases. Looked up from germline, CDR1 is SGHRS and CDR2 is YFSETQ. There are 13 residues in the CDR3. The CDR3 reads CASGLGGTGGYTF. The sequenced part of the CDR3 DNA is TGCGCCAGCGGCTTGGGGGGGACAGGAGGC.